The present entry profiles one TCR beta chain with its context. The antigen remains undetermined. The data stem from a study of T cell responses to AZD1222 COVID-19 vaccine. V was pared by 3 bases and J by 4 bases, with 2 bases of the junction left unmatched. Germline V gene sequence: CDR1 SGHNT, CDR2 YENEEA. CDR3 size: 14 residues. Findings and limits, study-wide: Across the whole spike, CD4 TCRs peaked at regions 160-218 and 743-854.

This table comes from immunoSEQ multiplex PCR, and its TCRdb copy is limited to in-frame clones, with some not included. The table has about 120,000 clones, around 91% seen once; the top ten hold about 3.1%. Sequencing was performed on peripheral blood, taken on day 0 of AZD1222 vaccination. The receptor comes from an adult in good health. The chain joins TRBV11-3 to TRBJ2-5, with 10 bases fitting TRBD1. The CDR3 loop is CASSLTGGGETQYF. The CDR3, as DNA: TGTGCCAGCAGCTTGACAGGGGGCGGAGAGACCCAGTACTTC.